The rows below give T cell receptor beta chains drawn from one sample of a study of T cells after yellow fever vaccination. TCRdb re-called the 5' RACE reads through MiXCR, storing one row per CDR3 protein. The data hold about 320,000 distinct CDR3 sequences, with 3.5% to 4.5% observed a single time. The sample was PBMCs, taken 15 days after the yellow fever booster vaccination. The receptor set was obtained from a man younger than 35 who received the YFV17D yellow fever vaccine. Both conserved end residues are part of each CDR3. Fields, in order: CDR3 DNA, CDR3 protein, D gene, CDR3 length, J gene, V gene, clone size. D genes are given only for firm matches. Only part of the rows carry a size: once, few, many, or a class if the clone is expanded.

TGTGCCAGCAGCCCCAGGGTGCGGGCCGGTACGCAGTATTTT CASSPRVRAGTQYF NA 14 TRBJ2-3 TRBV7-3 many
TGCAGTGCGGCACAGGGAGGACGAGAGACCCAGTACTTC CSAAQGGRETQYF NA 13 TRBJ2-5 TRBV20-1 NA
TGTGCCAGCAGCGTAGCCCCCGACTCCTTCAGCACAGATACGCAGTATTTT CASSVAPDSFSTDTQYF NA 17 TRBJ2-3 TRBV9 NA
TGTGCCTCCCGCGGGGAATATAGCAATCAGCCCCAGCATTTT CASRGEYSNQPQHF NA 14 TRBJ1-5 TRBV19 few
TGTGCCAGCAGCAGACCCCCGGGACGTGGCACAGATACGCAGTATTTT CASSRPPGRGTDTQYF NA 16 TRBJ2-3 TRBV7-2 few
TGCAGCGTTGAAGAAGTTGGGGTAGGGAATGGCTACACCTTC CSVEEVGVGNGYTF NA 14 TRBJ1-2 TRBV29-1 few
TGTGCCAGCAGAGATGGACAATATAATTCACCCCTCCACTTT CASRDGQYNSPLHF NA 14 TRBJ1-6 TRBV6-5 few
TGTGCCATCAGTGGGCAGGGACAGGTGGAAGGCAATGAGCAGTTCTTC CAISGQGQVEGNEQFF TRBD1 16 TRBJ2-1 TRBV10-3 many
TGTGCCAGCAGCCGTGTCGGAGCGGGGGCCGAGCAGTTCTTC CASSRVGAGAEQFF TRBD2 14 TRBJ2-1 TRBV5-6 many
TGTGCCAGCAGTTTATTCCAGGGGCCAGCTTTCTTT CASSLFQGPAFF NA 12 TRBJ1-1 TRBV12-3/TRBV12-4 many